The 8 T cell receptor beta chains below all came from one sample that was sequenced in a study of T cell clonotyping in hematopoietic cell transplantation. TCRdb's copy holds only in-frame clones and misses some; the assay was immunoSEQ multiplex PCR. Among roughly 9,300 clones, about 80% were seen once, and the ten largest hold 50% to 65%. This material consisted of PBMCs, taken at the time of graft-versus-host disease after allogeneic stem cell transplant. The receptors derive from a male patient in his sixties who had an allogeneic stem cell transplant from an unrelated donor, so the T cells may come from the graft donor. Some clones in this sample may be carry-over from other donors' samples.

The chain is built from TRBV5-8 and TRBJ2-2, with D unresolved. The CDR3 runs to 14 residues. Germline CDR1 and CDR2: SGHTS and YDEGEE. V lost 4 bases and J lost 1, with 8 bases in between. The CDR3 DNA is TGTGCCAGCAGCCGGACGCGGAACACCGGGGAGCTGTTTTTT. Translating gives CASSRTRNTGELFF.

In this sample, this clone turned up a few times. The chain carries TRBV25-1 and TRBJ1-6; no clear D. Germline assignment: CDR1 MGHDK and CDR2 SYGVNS. The CDR3 is made up of 13 amino acids. V lost 4 bases and J 13 bases, leaving 14 bases between the germline ends. The DNA of the CDR3 is TGTGCCAGCAGTGGAGGAGGTGTTCGGCCCCTCCACTTT. Residues: CASSGGGVRPLHF. The full variable domain, completed using reference TRBV25-1 and TRBJ1-6, is EADIYQTPRYLVIGTGKKITLECSQTMGHDKMYWYQQDPGMELHLIHYSYGVNSTEKGDLSSESTVSRIRTEHFPLTLESARPSHTSQYLCASSGGGVRPLHFGNGTRLTVT.

The rearrangement joins TRBV11-2 to TRBJ2-2; D ambiguous. The CDR3 runs to 13 residues. CDR1 is SGHAT and CDR2 is FQNNGV in the germline V gene. Deletions cut 4 bases from V and 5 bases from J, with 8 bases between. CDR3 bases: TGTGCCAGCAGCTGGATTAAAACCGGGGAGCTGTTTTTT. Encoded protein: CASSWIKTGELFF.

This rearrangement joins TRBV10-3 to TRBJ2-3; D not resolved. V lost 5 bases and J 0 bases, leaving 12 bases between the germline ends. CDR1 is ENHRY, CDR2 SYGVKD, per germline. This CDR3 spans 15 amino acids. CDR3: CAISQGDPSTDTQYF. CDR3 nucleotide sequence: TGTGCCATCAGTCAAGGAGACCCGAGCACAGATACGCAGTATTTT.

This clone has more than one count but fewer than ten. The chain has TRBV10-3 and TRBJ1-2; 10 nucleotides align to TRBD1. Trimming cost V 4 bases and J 8 bases; bases outside gene matches: 13. Germline V gives CDR1 ENHRY, CDR2 SYGVKD. This CDR3 has 16 amino acids. CDR3 amino acids: CAISVGQGLVSGGYTF. The CDR3 DNA follows: TGTGCCATCAGTGTGGGACAGGGGCTTGTATCGGGAGGCTACACCTTC.

The gene calls are TRBV6-5 and TRBJ1-6; D remains ambiguous. V was cut by 2 bases and J by 5 bases, with 7 bases left in between. CDR3 size: 14 residues. Germline V lookup: CDR1 MNHEY, CDR2 SVGAGI. CDR3 protein: CASSYGQHNSPLHF. Written as DNA, the CDR3 is TGTGCCAGCAGTTACGGGCAGCATAATTCACCCCTCCACTTT.

The gene calls are TRBV7-3 and TRBJ1-5; possible D gene TRBD1, 5 bases. The germline gives CDR1 SGHTA, CDR2 FQGTGA. The CDR3 sequence is 13 residues long. The V and J ends lost 7 bases and 4 bases respectively, with 11 bases between them. The chain's CDR3 is CASTSGGNQPQHF. The DNA for the CDR3 is TGTGCCAGCACCTCCGGGGGGAATCAGCCCCAGCATTTT.

The chain has TRBV27 and TRBJ1-2, with 7 nucleotides matching TRBD1. CDR3 length equals 14 residues. The ends lost 4 bases at V and 4 bases at J; junction bases unmatched: 6. In germline, CDR1 is MNHEY, CDR2 SMNVEV (reference sequence). The CDR3 region has the DNA TGTGCCAGCAGTTCGACACAGGGGTTCTATGGCTACACCTTC. Its protein is CASSSTQGFYGYTF.